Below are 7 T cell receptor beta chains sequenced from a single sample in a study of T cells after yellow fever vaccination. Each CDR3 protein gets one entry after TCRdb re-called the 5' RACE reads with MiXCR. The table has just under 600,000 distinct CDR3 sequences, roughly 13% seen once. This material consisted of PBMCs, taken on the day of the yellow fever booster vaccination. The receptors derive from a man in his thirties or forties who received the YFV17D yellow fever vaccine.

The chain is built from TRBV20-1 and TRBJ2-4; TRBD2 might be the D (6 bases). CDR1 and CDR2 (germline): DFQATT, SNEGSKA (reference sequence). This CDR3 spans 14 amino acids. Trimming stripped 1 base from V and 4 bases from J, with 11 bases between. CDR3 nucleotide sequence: TGCAGTGCTAGAGTCGGGAGTGAAAAAAACATTCAGTACTTC. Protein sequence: CSARVGSEKNIQYF.

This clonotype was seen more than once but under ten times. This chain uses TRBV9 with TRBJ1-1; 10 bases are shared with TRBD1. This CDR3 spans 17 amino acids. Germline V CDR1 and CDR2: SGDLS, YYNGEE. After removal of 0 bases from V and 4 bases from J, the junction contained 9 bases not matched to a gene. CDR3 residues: CASSVGLFGTGVTEAFF. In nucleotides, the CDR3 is TGTGCCAGCAGCGTAGGACTCTTCGGGACAGGGGTCACTGAAGCTTTCTTT.

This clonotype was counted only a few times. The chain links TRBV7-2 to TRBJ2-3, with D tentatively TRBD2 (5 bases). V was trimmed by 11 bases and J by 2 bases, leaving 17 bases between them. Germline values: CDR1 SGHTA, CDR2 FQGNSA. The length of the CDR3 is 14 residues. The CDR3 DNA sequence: TGTGCCCAGGCGGGTGGTGGCCCCACAGATACGCAGTATTTT. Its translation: CAQAGGGPTDTQYF.

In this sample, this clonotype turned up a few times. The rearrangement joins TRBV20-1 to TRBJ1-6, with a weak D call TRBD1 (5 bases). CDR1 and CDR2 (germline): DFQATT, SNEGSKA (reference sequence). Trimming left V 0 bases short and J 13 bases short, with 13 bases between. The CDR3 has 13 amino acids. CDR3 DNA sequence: TGCAGTGCTAGAGATGGGACCGGAGCTCCCCTCCACTTT. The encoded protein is CSARDGTGAPLHF.

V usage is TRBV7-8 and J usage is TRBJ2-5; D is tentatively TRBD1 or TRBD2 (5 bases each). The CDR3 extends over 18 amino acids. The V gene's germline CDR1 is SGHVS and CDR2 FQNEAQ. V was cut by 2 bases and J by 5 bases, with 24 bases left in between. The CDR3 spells CASSLQNRDPKALETQYF. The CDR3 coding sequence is TGTGCCAGCAGCTTACAAAACCGGGACCCAAAGGCCCTGGAGACCCAGTACTTC.

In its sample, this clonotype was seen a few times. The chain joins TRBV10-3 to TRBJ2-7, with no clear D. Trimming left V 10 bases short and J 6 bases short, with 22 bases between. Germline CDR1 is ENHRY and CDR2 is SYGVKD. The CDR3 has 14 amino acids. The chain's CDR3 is CATKGPLTVPEQYF. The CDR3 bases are TGTGCCACCAAGGGCCCTCTGACGGTCCCCGAGCAGTACTTC.

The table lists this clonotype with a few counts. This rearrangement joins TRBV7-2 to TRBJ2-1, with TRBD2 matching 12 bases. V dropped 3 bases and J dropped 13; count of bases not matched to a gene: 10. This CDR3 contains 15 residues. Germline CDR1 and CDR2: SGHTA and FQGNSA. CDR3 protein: CASSFFGLAGQRQFF. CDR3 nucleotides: TGTGCCAGCAGCTTTTTTGGACTAGCGGGACAACGTCAGTTCTTC.